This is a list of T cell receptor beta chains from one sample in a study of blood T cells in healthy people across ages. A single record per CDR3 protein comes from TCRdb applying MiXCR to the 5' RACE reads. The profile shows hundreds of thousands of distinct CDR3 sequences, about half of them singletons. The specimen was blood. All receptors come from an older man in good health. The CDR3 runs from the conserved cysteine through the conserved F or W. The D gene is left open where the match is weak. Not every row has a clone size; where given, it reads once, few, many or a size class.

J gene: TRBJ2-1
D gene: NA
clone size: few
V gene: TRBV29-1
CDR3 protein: CSAGSTEQFF
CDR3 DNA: TGCAGCGCCGGCTCTACGGAGCAGTTCTTC

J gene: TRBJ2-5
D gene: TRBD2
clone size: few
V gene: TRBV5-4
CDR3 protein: CASRFGLAGIETQYF
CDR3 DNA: TGTGCCAGCAGGTTCGGACTAGCGGGAATAGAGACCCAGTACTTC

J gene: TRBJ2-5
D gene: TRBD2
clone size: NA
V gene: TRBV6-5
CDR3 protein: CASSYSTSGSEETQYF
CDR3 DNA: TGTGCCAGCAGTTACTCGACTAGCGGGAGTGAAGAGACCCAGTACTTC

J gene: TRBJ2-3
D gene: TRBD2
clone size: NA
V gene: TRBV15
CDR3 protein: CATSKRGLVPDTQYF
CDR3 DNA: TGTGCCACCAGCAAGCGGGGACTAGTTCCAGATACGCAGTATTTT

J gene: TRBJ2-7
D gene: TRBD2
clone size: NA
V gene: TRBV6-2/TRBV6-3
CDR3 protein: CASSPTPGLARARPYEQYF
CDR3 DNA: TGTGCCAGCAGCCCTACACCGGGACTAGCGCGTGCTCGCCCCTACGAGCAGTACTTC

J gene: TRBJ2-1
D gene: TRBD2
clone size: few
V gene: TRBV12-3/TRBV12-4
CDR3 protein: CASSHTPGLAGGKNEQFF
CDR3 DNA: TGTGCCAGCAGCCACACCCCCGGACTAGCGGGAGGTAAAAATGAGCAGTTCTTC

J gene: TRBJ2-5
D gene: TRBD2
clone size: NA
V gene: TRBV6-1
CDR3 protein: CASSEQVAGGRETQYF
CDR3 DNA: TGTGCCAGCAGTGAACAAGTAGCGGGAGGGCGAGAGACCCAGTACTTC

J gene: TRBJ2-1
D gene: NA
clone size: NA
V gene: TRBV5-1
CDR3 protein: CASSLLGGANQDEQFF
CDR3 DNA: TGCGCCAGCAGCTTATTAGGGGGAGCCAATCAGGATGAGCAGTTCTTC

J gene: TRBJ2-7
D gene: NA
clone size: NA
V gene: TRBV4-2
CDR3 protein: CASSQELVGDPYEQYF
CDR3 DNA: TGTGCCAGCAGCCAAGAGCTGGTAGGGGACCCCTACGAGCAGTACTTC

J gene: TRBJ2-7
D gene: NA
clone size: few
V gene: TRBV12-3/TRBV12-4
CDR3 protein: CASGGSSGDSYEQYF
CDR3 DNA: TGTGCCAGCGGGGGGAGCTCGGGGGACTCCTACGAGCAGTACTTC

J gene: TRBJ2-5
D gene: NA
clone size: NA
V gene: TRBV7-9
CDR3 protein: CASSLVGAGLFDEQYF
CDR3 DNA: TGTGCCAGCAGCTTAGTCGGGGCGGGACTCTTCGATGAGCAGTACTTC

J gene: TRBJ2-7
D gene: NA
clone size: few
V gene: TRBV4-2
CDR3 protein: CASSYRRDSGREQYF
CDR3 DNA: TGTGCCAGCAGTTATCGAAGGGACTCCGGTAGGGAGCAGTACTTC

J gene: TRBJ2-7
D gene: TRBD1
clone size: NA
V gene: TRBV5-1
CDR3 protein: CASSLRGPQGEQYF
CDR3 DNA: TGCGCCAGCAGCCTCAGGGGGCCGCAAGGTGAGCAGTACTTC

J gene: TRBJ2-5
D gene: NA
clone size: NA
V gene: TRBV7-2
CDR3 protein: CASKVRGAEETQYF
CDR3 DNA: TGTGCCAGCAAGGTCAGGGGGGCCGAGGAGACCCAGTACTTC

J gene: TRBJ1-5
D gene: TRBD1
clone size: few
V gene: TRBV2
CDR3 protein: CASHSLGQGFNQPQHF
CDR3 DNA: TGTGCCAGTCATTCCTTGGGACAGGGATTTAATCAGCCCCAGCATTTT

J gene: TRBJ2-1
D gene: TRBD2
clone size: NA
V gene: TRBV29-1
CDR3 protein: CSVDGTSGNEQFF
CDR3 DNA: TGCAGCGTTGACGGGACTAGCGGCAATGAGCAGTTCTTC

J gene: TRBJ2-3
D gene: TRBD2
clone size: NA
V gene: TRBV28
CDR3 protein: CASSPGGLAGGQTRQYF
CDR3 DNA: TGTGCCAGCAGCCCCGGCGGACTAGCGGGAGGGCAAACGAGGCAGTATTTT

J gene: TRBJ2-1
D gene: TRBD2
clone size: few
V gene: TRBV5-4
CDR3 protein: CASSLGTSGRSSYNEQFF
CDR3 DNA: TGTGCCAGCAGCTTAGGGACTAGCGGGAGGAGCTCCTACAATGAGCAGTTCTTC

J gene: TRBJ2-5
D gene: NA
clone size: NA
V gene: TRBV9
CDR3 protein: CASSFGRVRQETQYF
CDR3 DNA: TGTGCCAGCAGCTTTGGACGAGTCCGCCAAGAGACCCAGTACTTC

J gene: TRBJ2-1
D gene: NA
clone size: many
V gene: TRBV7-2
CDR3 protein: CASSPFYNEQFF
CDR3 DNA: TGTGCCAGCAGCCCTTTCTACAATGAGCAGTTCTTC

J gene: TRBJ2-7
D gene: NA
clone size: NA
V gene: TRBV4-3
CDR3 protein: CASSQDGTGIYEQYF
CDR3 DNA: TGCGCCAGCAGCCAAGACGGGACGGGAATTTACGAGCAGTACTTC

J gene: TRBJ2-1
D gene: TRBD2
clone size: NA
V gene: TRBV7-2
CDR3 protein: CASSLGLAGGSGEQFF
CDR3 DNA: TGTGCCAGCAGCTTAGGTCTAGCGGGAGGGTCGGGTGAGCAGTTCTTC

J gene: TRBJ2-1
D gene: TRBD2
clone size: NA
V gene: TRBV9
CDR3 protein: CASSVAPGLAENNEQFF
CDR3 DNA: TGTGCCAGCAGCGTTGCCCCTGGTCTAGCGGAGAACAATGAGCAGTTCTTC

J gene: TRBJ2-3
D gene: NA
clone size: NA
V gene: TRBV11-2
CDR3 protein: CASSITETDRRAGSPSTDTQYF
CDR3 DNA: TGTGCCAGCAGTATAACAGAAACTGACCGTCGAGCGGGCAGCCCTAGCACAGATACGCAGTATTTT

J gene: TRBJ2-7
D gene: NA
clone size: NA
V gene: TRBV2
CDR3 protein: CASSEAQSPSARGGEQYF
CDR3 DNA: TGTGCCAGCAGTGAAGCCCAGTCGCCGTCCGCAAGAGGGGGCGAGCAGTACTTC

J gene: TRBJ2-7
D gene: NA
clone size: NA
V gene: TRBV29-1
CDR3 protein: CSVGEPDLYEQYF
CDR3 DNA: TGCAGCGTTGGGGAACCGGATCTATACGAGCAGTACTTC

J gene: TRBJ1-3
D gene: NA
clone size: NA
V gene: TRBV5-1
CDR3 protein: CASSPTGYSGNTIYF
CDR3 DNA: TGCGCCAGCAGCCCTACAGGCTACTCTGGAAACACCATATATTTT

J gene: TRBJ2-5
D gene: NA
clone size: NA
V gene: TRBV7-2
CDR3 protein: CASSLGSASTQETQYF
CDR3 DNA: TGTGCCAGCAGCTTAGGTTCGGCTTCTACCCAAGAGACCCAGTACTTC

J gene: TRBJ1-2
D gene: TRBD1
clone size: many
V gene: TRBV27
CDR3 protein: CASSFSPAGGSYGYTF
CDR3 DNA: TGTGCCAGCAGTTTCTCCCCCGCAGGGGGTTCCTATGGCTACACCTTC

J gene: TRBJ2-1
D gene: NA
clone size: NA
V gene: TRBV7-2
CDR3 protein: CASSLALGGKQFF
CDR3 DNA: TGTGCCAGCAGCTTAGCGCTTGGGGGGAAGCAGTTCTTC

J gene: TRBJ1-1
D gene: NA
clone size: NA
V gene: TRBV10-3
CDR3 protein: CAISSLIQGNTEAFF
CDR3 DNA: TGTGCCATCAGTTCCCTTATACAGGGGAACACTGAAGCTTTCTTT

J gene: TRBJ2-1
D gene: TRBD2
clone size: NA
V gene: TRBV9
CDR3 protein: CASSVGIAGGYNEQFF
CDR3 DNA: TGTGCCAGCAGCGTAGGAATAGCGGGGGGCTACAATGAGCAGTTCTTC

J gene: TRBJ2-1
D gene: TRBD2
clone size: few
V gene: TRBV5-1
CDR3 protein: CASSFPLQRERPYNEQFF
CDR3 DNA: TGCGCCAGCAGCTTCCCACTTCAGCGGGAGCGTCCATACAATGAGCAGTTCTTC

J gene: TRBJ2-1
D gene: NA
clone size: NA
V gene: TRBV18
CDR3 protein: CASSPAGESSYNEQFF
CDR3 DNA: TGTGCCAGCTCACCTGCCGGCGAGAGCTCCTACAATGAGCAGTTCTTC

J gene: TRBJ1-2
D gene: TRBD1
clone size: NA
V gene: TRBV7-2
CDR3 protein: CASSLDPPGTAYGYTF
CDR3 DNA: TGTGCCAGCAGCTTAGATCCGCCCGGGACAGCGTATGGCTACACCTTC

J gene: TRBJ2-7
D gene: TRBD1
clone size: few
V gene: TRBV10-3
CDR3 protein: CAIRDRGSYEQYF
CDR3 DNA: TGTGCCATCAGGGACAGGGGCTCCTACGAGCAGTACTTC

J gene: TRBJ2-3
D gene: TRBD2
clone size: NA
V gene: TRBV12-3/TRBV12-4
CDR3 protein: CASSLISGGRYAQYF
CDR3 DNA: TGTGCCAGCAGTCTCATTAGCGGGGGTAGATATGCGCAGTATTTT

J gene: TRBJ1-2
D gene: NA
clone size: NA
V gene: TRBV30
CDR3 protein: CAWSVVLRGYGYTF
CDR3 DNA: TGTGCCTGGAGTGTAGTTCTGAGGGGCTATGGCTACACCTTC

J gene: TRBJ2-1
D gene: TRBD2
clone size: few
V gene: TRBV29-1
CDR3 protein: CSVEDLGAGGSYNEQFF
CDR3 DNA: TGCAGCGTTGAAGATCTTGGAGCGGGAGGTTCCTACAATGAGCAGTTCTTC

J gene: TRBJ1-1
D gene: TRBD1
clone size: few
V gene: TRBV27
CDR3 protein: CASSLSSGQGYTEAFF
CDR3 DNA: TGTGCCAGCAGTTTATCGTCGGGACAGGGGTACACTGAAGCTTTCTTT

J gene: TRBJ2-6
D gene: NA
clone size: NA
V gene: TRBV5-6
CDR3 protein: CASHRVRANVLTF
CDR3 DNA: TGTGCCTCCCACAGGGTCCGGGCCAACGTCCTGACTTTC

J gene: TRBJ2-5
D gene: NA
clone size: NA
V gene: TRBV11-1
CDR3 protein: CAGSPRQEKETQYF
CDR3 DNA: TGTGCCGGCAGCCCCCGACAGGAAAAAGAGACCCAGTACTTC

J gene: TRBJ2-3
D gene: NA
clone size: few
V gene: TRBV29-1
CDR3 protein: CSVRERVTDTQYF
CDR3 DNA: TGCAGCGTACGTGAAAGGGTCACAGATACGCAGTATTTT

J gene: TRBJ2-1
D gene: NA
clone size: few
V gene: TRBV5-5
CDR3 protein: CASSLTSPSEQFF
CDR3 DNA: TGTGCCAGCAGCCTAACTAGCCCGAGTGAGCAGTTCTTC

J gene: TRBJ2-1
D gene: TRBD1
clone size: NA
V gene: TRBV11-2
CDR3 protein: CASSRDRNNEQFF
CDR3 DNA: TGTGCCAGCAGCCGGGACAGAAACAATGAGCAGTTCTTC

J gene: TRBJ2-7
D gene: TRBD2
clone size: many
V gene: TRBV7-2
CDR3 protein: CASSSVLAGGNEQYF
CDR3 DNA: TGTGCCAGCAGCTCGGTTCTAGCGGGAGGTAACGAGCAGTACTTC